These 17 T cell receptor beta chains originate from one sample sequenced in a study of control samples from healthy donors and cancer patients. Repertoires were generated with immunoSEQ multiplex PCR, while TCRdb's copy carries only in-frame clones and drops some. The profile shows fewer than 300,000 clones, approximately 80% of them singletons. Source material: PBMCs. Receptors were obtained from a woman aged 55-70 years with lung cancer.

The chain recombines TRBV5-1 with TRBJ1-2; D is uncertain. V dropped 0 bases and J dropped 0 bases, with 9 bases sitting between them. CDR3 length: 15 residues. The germline V gene encodes CDR1 SGHRS and CDR2 YFSETQ. CDR3 sequence reads: CASSLGQLPNYGYTF. In DNA form, the CDR3 reads TGCGCCAGCAGCTTGGGGCAGCTTCCTAACTATGGCTACACCTTC.

The chain links TRBV6-5 to TRBJ1-5; D is unresolved. Trimming pared 0 bases from V and 3 bases from J, leaving 9 bases between. The CDR3 sequence is 15 residues long. Germline CDR1 and CDR2: MNHEY and SVGAGI. The DNA of the CDR3 is TGTGCCAGCAGTTACTCGGACGGAGACAATCAGCCCCAGCATTTT. Protein sequence: CASSYSDGDNQPQHF.

The rearrangement links TRBV20-1 to TRBJ2-5; D is perhaps TRBD2 (5 bases). Germline loops: CDR1 DFQATT, CDR2 SNEGSKA (reference sequence). Trimming stripped 6 bases from V and 5 bases from J, with 7 bases between. CDR3 size: 10 residues. The CDR3 reads CSAEGETQYF. CDR3 bases: TGCAGTGCCGAGGGCGAGACCCAGTACTTC.

This clone was found once. The genes are TRBV2 and TRBJ1-2, with a tentative D call TRBD1 (6 bases). This CDR3 region has 13 residues. Looked up from germline, CDR1 is SNHLY and CDR2 is FYNNEI. V was cut by 11 bases and J by 0 bases, with 13 bases left in between. The CDR3 coding sequence is TGTGCCGGAACAGGGCTAGCTAACTATGGCTACACCTTC. Residues: CAGTGLANYGYTF.

This clone was seen more than once but under ten times. DNA for the CDR3: TGTGCCAGCAGTTCTAGGGGCAGGGATTACGAGCAGTACTTC. Encoded protein: CASSSRGRDYEQYF. The chain employs TRBV5-5 and TRBJ2-7; tentatively, D is TRBD1 (5 bases). CDR1 SGHKS and CDR2 YYEKEE come from the germline V gene (reference sequence). The ends were cut back, 5 bases at V and 4 bases at J, with 16 bases in the middle. The length of the CDR3 is 14 residues.

The J gene is TRBJ2-3, the V gene TRBV11-3; D unclear. Trimming shortened V by 5 bases and J by 2 bases, and 5 bases separated the two germline ends. Germline V gene sequence: CDR1 SGHNT, CDR2 YENEEA. CDR3 length: 12 residues. CDR3 bases: TGTGCCAGCAGCCCGACCACAGATACGCAGTATTTT. It specifies CASSPTTDTQYF.

The CDR3 reads CASVGDGNTGELFF. In DNA, the CDR3 is TGTGCCAGCGTGGGAGACGGTAACACCGGGGAGCTGTTTTTT. The chain has TRBV2 and TRBJ2-2; D possibly corresponds to TRBD2 (5 bases). The length of the CDR3 is 14 residues. Trimming shortened V by 8 bases and J by 2 bases, and 12 bases separated the two germline ends. CDR1 and CDR2 from the germline V gene are SNHLY and FYNNEI.

The gene calls are TRBV12-3 or TRBV12-4 and TRBJ2-5, with a possible D match to TRBD1 (6 bases). The CDR3 runs 13 residues. V lost 5 bases to trimming and J lost 5 bases, with 12 bases between them. CDR3 loop: CASSGGGWETQYF. The DNA of the CDR3 is TGTGCCAGCAGTGGGGGCGGATGGGAGACCCAGTACTTC.

In its sample, this clone was seen once. V is TRBV15 and J is TRBJ2-3, with D possibly matching TRBD2 (6 bases). Trimming removed 0 bases from V and 11 bases from J, with 9 bases in between. CDR3 length: 12 residues. The germline V gene encodes CDR1 LNHNV and CDR2 YYDKDF (reference sequence). The CDR3 nucleotides are TGTGCCACCAGCAGAGATCTCGGGGGGCAGTATTTT. Translated, it gives CATSRDLGGQYF.

Comments on this clone: Distinct nucleotide sequences in the sample also encode this CDR3. The V gene is TRBV9, the J gene TRBJ1-5, with a possible D match to TRBD1 (6 bases). There are 14 residues in the CDR3. Trimming stripped 0 bases from V and 6 bases from J, with 10 bases between. Looked up from germline, CDR1 is SGDLS and CDR2 is YYNGEE. Here the CDR3 DNA reads TGTGCCAGCAGCGTAGACAGGGTGGGTCAGCCCCAGCATTTT. Its protein is CASSVDRVGQPQHF.

The CDR3 region has the DNA TGTGCCACTTGGACAGACTATGGCTACACCTTC. Its translation: CATWTDYGYTF. The chain carries TRBV7-9 and TRBJ1-2, with D perhaps matching TRBD1 (6 bases). CDR3 length equals 11 residues. Trimming removed 10 bases at V and 3 bases at J, with 9 bases between. Germline CDR1 SEHNR, CDR2 FQNEAQ (reference sequence).

The rearrangement links TRBV3-1 (or the pseudogene TRBV3-2) to TRBJ2-3; D gene uncertain. Germline-derived CDR1 and CDR2 are LGHDT and YNNKEL (reference sequence). Deletions cut 4 bases from V and 4 bases from J, with 12 bases between. The CDR3 spans 14 residues. The CDR3 sequence: CASSLDLGADTQYF. CDR3 DNA: TGTGCCAGCAGCCTTGATCTAGGCGCAGATACGCAGTATTTT.

This clone was counted between two and nine times. The rearrangement joins TRBV19 to TRBJ2-1; D unresolved. V dropped 1 base and J dropped 0 bases, with 10 bases sitting between them. The CDR3 loop spans 16 amino acids. Germline-derived CDR1 and CDR2 are LNHDA and SQIVND (reference sequence). The CDR3 loop reads CASSIAKVNSYNEQFF. CDR3 in DNA: TGTGCCAGTAGTATAGCGAAGGTTAACTCCTACAATGAGCAGTTCTTC.

This chain links TRBV4-2 with TRBJ1-1; TRBD1 is a possible D gene (5 bases). Trimming removed 2 bases from V and 6 bases from J, with 10 bases in between. The CDR3 consists of 13 residues. CDR1 is LGHNA, CDR2 YNFKEQ, per germline. This CDR3 is CASSQPDRAEAFF. The CDR3 bases are TGTGCCAGCAGCCAACCAGACAGAGCTGAAGCTTTCTTT.

V is TRBV9 and J is TRBJ1-1; no reliable D call. Germline V lookup: CDR1 SGDLS, CDR2 YYNGEE. V was shortened by 0 bases and J by 0 bases, with 9 bases between the two germline ends. This CDR3 is built from 15 residues. CDR3: CASSVGGGMNTEAFF. CDR3 DNA: TGTGCCAGCAGCGTAGGTGGCGGGATGAACACTGAAGCTTTCTTT.

The rearrangement joins TRBV2 to TRBJ2-5; D assignment may be TRBD1 or TRBD2 (5 bases each). The germline V and J ends were trimmed by 2 bases and 4 bases, with 26 bases remaining between them. Germline V gives CDR1 SNHLY, CDR2 FYNNEI. The CDR3 contains 19 residues. The CDR3 coding sequence is TGTGCCAGCAGTGAAAAATCGTCGGGGACCGCCCTTAATAGAGAGACCCAGTACTTC. This codes for CASSEKSSGTALNRETQYF. Full variable domain (outside the CDR3, taken from reference TRBV2 and TRBJ2-5): EPEVTQTPSHQVTQMGQEVILRCVPISNHLYFYWYRQILGQKVEFLVSFYNNEISEKSEIFDDQFSVERPDGSNFTLKIRSTKLEDSAMYFCASSEKSSGTALNRETQYFGPGTRLLVL.

DNA of the CDR3: TGTGCCAGCAGTTGGACAGGGACTGAAGCTTTCTTT. It codes for CASSWTGTEAFF. The genes are TRBV12-3 or TRBV12-4 and TRBJ1-1, with 8 bases lining up with TRBD1. The CDR3 length is 12 residues. The ends lost 4 bases at V and 5 bases at J; junction bases unmatched: 0.